The 2 T cell receptor beta chains reported below all come from one sample, sequenced in a study of tumor and adjacent non-tumor tissue in lung cancer. TCRbeta libraries were built with three rounds of nested PCR, modified from ARM-PCR. TCRdb reprocessed the multiplex PCR reads via MiXCR and lists one record per CDR3 protein. The table shows approximately 90,000 distinct CDR3 sequences, with about 77% occurring only once. RNA was extracted from bulk tissue without any cell sorting. This non-tumor lung sample came from over 3 cm beyond the tumor edge. Material for sequencing was distant non-tumor lung tissue. The receptors derive from a woman aged 45-59 years with non-small cell lung cancer.

A word on this clonotype: Since no conserved phenylalanine or tryptophan closes the CDR3, a read error is the likely cause. The chain employs TRBV6-2 or TRBV6-3 and TRBJ2-2; D could derive from TRBD1 or TRBD2 (5 bases each). The CDR3 totals 19 residues. Trimming shortened V by 8 bases and J by 0 bases, and 25 bases separated the two germline ends. Germline V gives CDR1 MNHEY, CDR2 SVGEGT. DNA for the CDR3: TGTGCCAGCGGGGACCCGGGGCTCGCGGACGACTCGAACACCGGGGAGCTGTTTCTT. Protein product: CASGDPGLADDSNTGELFL.

As to this clonotype: The junction and the germline gene differ at one end; a read error may be behind it. The gene calls are TRBV12-3 or TRBV12-4 and TRBJ2-5; D tentatively reads TRBD1 or TRBD2 (7 bases each). CDR3 length equals 14 residues. The CDR3 region is CANSWGQGGETQYF. DNA of the CDR3: TGTGCCAACAGTTGGGGCCAGGGGGGGGAGACCCAATACTTC.